Listed here are 21 T cell receptor beta chains from one sample, sequenced in a study of blood T cells in healthy people across ages. Primed by a sample-barcoded 5' primer and a J-beta primer mix, a second PCR proceeded for about 7 to 12 cycles. From the 5' RACE reads, TCRdb called clonotypes with MiXCR, one entry per CDR3 protein. The table records around 790,000 distinct CDR3 sequences, more than 40% of them present only once. Source material: blood. These receptors were obtained from a man in his 60s in good health.

The chain combines TRBV4-1 with TRBJ2-5, with D perhaps TRBD2 (5 bases). Near its end, the DNA agrees better with TRBJ2-7, so the J call may be wrong. The CDR3 is made up of 14 amino acids. The germline CDR1 and CDR2 sequences are MGHRA and YSYEKL. This chain's CDR3 is CASSQSVVAREQYF. The CDR3 DNA reads TGCGCCAGCAGCCAAAGTGTGGTAGCGCGCGAGCAGTACTTC.

The chain carries TRBV12-3 or TRBV12-4 and TRBJ1-1; D is perhaps TRBD1 (5 bases). V dropped 3 bases and J dropped 5 bases, with 16 bases sitting between them. CDR3 length equals 15 residues. The CDR3 DNA is TGTGCCAGCAGTTTGGACCGGGGCGGACGGACTGAAGCTTTCTTT. It specifies CASSLDRGGRTEAFF.

This clonotype turned up a few times. V and J are TRBV18 and TRBJ2-4, with 10 bases matching TRBD1. Near its end, the DNA agrees better with TRBJ2-7, so the J call may be wrong. Per germline, CDR1 KGHSH and CDR2 LQKENI. The CDR3 has 15 amino acids. The CDR3 spells CASSPPADRGYEQYF. For the CDR3, the DNA is TGTGCCAGCTCACCACCGGCGGACAGGGGGTACGAGCAGTACTTC.

In its sample, this clonotype was seen a few times. The chain recombines TRBV3-1 with TRBJ2-5; D gene ambiguous. Trimming stripped 0 bases from V and 5 bases from J, with 7 bases between. The CDR3 runs to 13 residues. Germline assignment: CDR1 LGHDT and CDR2 YNNKEL (reference sequence). CDR3 nucleotide sequence: TGTGCCAGCAGCCAAGAGGGCACGGAGACCCAGTACTTC. Residues: CASSQEGTETQYF.

This clonotype was seen more than once but under ten times. The chain carries TRBV20-1 and TRBJ1-2, with D unclear. The V end lost 0 bases, the J end lost 7 bases, and 3 bases lay between the germline ends. CDR1 is DFQATT and CDR2 is SNEGSKA in the germline V gene (reference sequence). The CDR3 runs 10 residues. CDR3 DNA sequence: TGCAGTGCTAGAGAGAGTGGCTACACCTTC. Its protein is CSARESGYTF.

CDR3 DNA: TGTGCCAGCAGGTGGGGACTGCCCCAATCTGGGGCCAACGTCCTGACTTTC. It codes for CASRWGLPQSGANVLTF. The chain uses TRBV7-2 and TRBJ2-6, with D possibly matching TRBD2 (6 bases). Germline lookup yields CDR1 SGHTA and CDR2 FQGNSA. CDR3 length: 17 residues. With 6 bases removed from V and 1 base from J, the gap between germline ends came to 16 bases.

The chain employs TRBV24-1 and TRBJ2-1; 9 bases line up with TRBD2. Germline V gene data show CDR1 as KGHDR and CDR2 as SFDVKD. The CDR3 runs 18 residues. V was pared by 2 bases and J by 0 bases, with 7 bases of the junction left unmatched. The CDR3 sequence is CATSDSLLAGLSYNEQFF. CDR3 DNA sequence: TGTGCCACCAGTGATTCTTTACTAGCGGGTCTCTCCTACAATGAGCAGTTCTTC.

DNA of the CDR3: TGCAGGGCCAACTCACGGGGTGGAGGGCAGCCCCAGCATTTT. It specifies CRANSRGGGQPQHF. V gene TRBV20-1 combines with J gene TRBJ1-5; no clear D. CDR3 length: 14 residues. Germline CDR1 is DFQATT and CDR2 is SNEGSKA (reference sequence).

This rearrangement joins TRBV9 to TRBJ2-2, with TRBD1 as a possible D gene (6 bases). The V and J ends lost 0 bases and 5 bases respectively, with 14 bases between them. The CDR3 totals 16 residues. Germline CDR1 SGDLS, CDR2 YYNGEE. The CDR3 is CASSVVGALRTGELFF. In DNA form, the CDR3 reads TGTGCCAGCAGCGTAGTGGGGGCGTTAAGGACCGGGGAGCTGTTTTTT.

The chain carries TRBV7-9 and TRBJ2-5, with a weak D call TRBD1 (6 bases). Germline loops: CDR1 SEHNR, CDR2 FQNEAQ (reference sequence). The V gene lost 5 bases and the J gene lost 4 bases, with 17 bases spanning the gap. CDR3 length: 15 amino acids. The CDR3 loop is CASSAQTGSGETQYF. CDR3 sequence (DNA): TGTGCCAGCAGCGCCCAAACAGGGTCGGGAGAGACCCAGTACTTC.

This clonotype was observed once. The V and J genes are TRBV10-1 and TRBJ2-3; tentative D call: TRBD2 (5 bases). This CDR3 has 15 amino acids. Germline V gene data show CDR1 as WNHNN and CDR2 as SYGVQD (reference sequence). The V end was cut by 0 bases, the J end by 1 base, with 8 bases between. The CDR3 coding sequence is TGCGCCAGCAGTGAGTCTGCGGAGGGCACAGATACGCAGTATTTT. It encodes CASSESAEGTDTQYF.

The chain joins TRBV6-5 to TRBJ2-4; TRBD2 aligns across 7 bases. V was clipped by 6 bases and J by 3 bases; unmatched bases: 8. The CDR3 has 15 amino acids. Germline CDR1 reads MNHEY; CDR2 reads SVGAGI. The CDR3 DNA sequence: TGTGCCAGCAGACCCCGAGCGGGGAACAAAAACATTCAGTACTTC. Amino acids: CASRPRAGNKNIQYF.

V and J are TRBV12-3 or TRBV12-4 and TRBJ2-1; D tentatively fits TRBD1 or TRBD2 (5 bases each). The CDR3 is made up of 17 amino acids. V gave up 3 bases and J gave up 8 bases, with 23 bases separating them. CDR3: CASSFGTKLLKGDEQFF. In DNA form, the CDR3 reads TGTGCCAGCAGTTTCGGGACCAAGCTCCTAAAGGGAGATGAGCAGTTCTTC.

The V gene is TRBV9, the J gene TRBJ1-1; weak D call: TRBD1 (6 bases). CDR3 length: 15 residues. Germline CDR1 reads SGDLS; CDR2 reads YYNGEE. With 0 bases removed from V and 3 bases from J, the gap between germline ends came to 12 bases. The CDR3 sequence: CASSVGHRDDTEAFF. The CDR3 nucleotides read TGTGCCAGCAGCGTAGGGCACAGGGATGACACTGAAGCTTTCTTT. The full variable domain, rest sourced from reference TRBV9 and TRBJ1-1, is DSGVTQTPKHLITATGQRVTLRCSPRSGDLSVYWYQQSLDQGLQFLIQYYNGEERAKGNILERFSAQQFPDLHSELNLSSLELGDSALYFCASSVGHRDDTEAFFGQGTRLTVV.

The rearrangement joins TRBV6-2 or TRBV6-3 to TRBJ2-7; D call uncertain. Germline V gives CDR1 MNHEY, CDR2 SVGEGT. The V end was cut by 2 bases, the J end by 3 bases, with 11 bases between. CDR3 size: 14 residues. CDR3 region: CASSYNRRDYEQYF. The DNA for the CDR3 is TGTGCCAGCAGTTACAACCGAAGGGACTACGAGCAGTACTTC.

This clonotype counts as medium-sized. The chain employs TRBV27 and TRBJ2-7; TRBD1 matches at 9 bases. After removal of 6 bases from V and 6 bases from J, the junction contained 9 bases not matched to a gene. The CDR3 sequence is 14 residues long. Germline V CDR1 and CDR2: MNHEY, SMNVEV (reference sequence). CDR3 bases: TGTGCCAGCAGATTACAGGGGGCTAAAGGCGAGCAGTACTTC. Translating it yields CASRLQGAKGEQYF.

This clonotype was observed a handful of times. The chain employs TRBV5-6 and TRBJ1-2; D gene ambiguous. This CDR3 is built from 15 residues. Trimming left V 0 bases short and J 7 bases short, with 16 bases between. From germline, CDR1 is SGHDT and CDR2 YYEEEE. This chain's CDR3 is CASSLGPGHRGGYTF. DNA for the CDR3: TGTGCCAGCAGCTTGGGGCCAGGCCACCGTGGTGGCTACACCTTC.

The chain uses TRBV25-1 and TRBJ2-4; 7 positions match TRBD1. This CDR3 region has 14 residues. With V trimmed by 8 bases and J by 9 bases, 13 bases remained unmatched. CDR1 is MGHDK, CDR2 SYGVNS, per germline. The DNA for the CDR3 is TGTGCCAGCGCACGACAGGGTCGCGATGGCATTCAGTACTTC. This gives the protein CASARQGRDGIQYF.

In its sample, this clonotype was seen once. The J gene is TRBJ2-3, the V gene TRBV7-3; tentative D call: TRBD1 (5 bases). Germline V gene sequence: CDR1 SGHTA, CDR2 FQGTGA. The CDR3 is 15 residues long. Deletions cut 0 bases from V and 5 bases from J, with 12 bases between. The DNA for the CDR3 is TGTGCCAGCAGCTTAACTCCAGGGCGTGTAGATACGCAGTATTTT. This encodes CASSLTPGRVDTQYF.

The rearrangement joins TRBV29-1 to TRBJ2-3; maybe TRBD1 (6 bases). Germline CDR1 is SQVTM and CDR2 is ANQGSEA. Trimming shortened V by 4 bases and J by 4 bases, and 18 bases separated the two germline ends. There are 15 residues in the CDR3. The CDR3: CSVGYREIGSDTQYF. The CDR3, as DNA: TGCAGCGTTGGCTACAGGGAAATAGGCTCAGATACGCAGTATTTT.

This clonotype appeared a few times. CDR3 in DNA: TGCAGCGTTGACGGAGGCGGGGCCGGGGGCAATGAGCAGTTCTTC. Translated, it gives CSVDGGGAGGNEQFF. The chain links TRBV29-1 to TRBJ2-1; D is possibly TRBD2 (6 bases). The germline V and J ends were trimmed by 3 bases and 6 bases, with 18 bases remaining between them. Germline lookup yields CDR1 SQVTM and CDR2 ANQGSEA. This CDR3 is built from 15 residues.